One and the same sample provided the 6 T cell receptor beta chains below, sequenced in a study of cytomegalovirus exposure and HLA in healthy donors. Sequenced by immunoSEQ multiplex PCR; TCRdb stores in-frame clones only, minus some. The sample shows about 110,000 clones, approximately 95% of them seen only once. The sequencing input was PBMCs. The origin of the receptors is a woman under 30 in good health and CMV-seronegative.

The gene calls are TRBV19 and TRBJ2-2; 8 bases line up with TRBD1. In germline, CDR1 is LNHDA, CDR2 SQIVND (reference sequence). The V segment lost 7 bases and the J segment 6 bases; nucleotides outside the gene matches: 4. The CDR3 contains 13 residues. The CDR3, as DNA: TGTGCCAGTAACCCACAGGGGGCCGGGGAGCTGTTTTTT. As protein: CASNPQGAGELFF.

The chain recombines TRBV14 with TRBJ2-7; D not resolved. V lost 0 bases, J lost 3 bases, and 6 bases lay in between. Germline-derived CDR1 and CDR2 are SGHDN and FVKESK. This CDR3 is 13 amino acids long. The CDR3 region has the DNA TGTGCCAGCAGCCAAGATATGTTCTACGAGCAGTACTTC. It codes for CASSQDMFYEQYF.

CDR3 loop: CASTNGLAGGRLEQFF. In nucleotides, the CDR3 is TGTGCCAGCACCAACGGACTAGCGGGGGGACGGTTAGAGCAGTTCTTC. The rearrangement links TRBV2 to TRBJ2-1; TRBD2 agrees at 14 bases. The CDR3 is made up of 16 amino acids. With V trimmed by 7 bases and J by 10 bases, 12 bases remained unmatched. Looked up from germline, CDR1 is SNHLY and CDR2 is FYNNEI.

The chain employs TRBV4-1 and TRBJ2-7; TRBD1 matches 9 bases. The CDR3 spans 19 residues. The germline CDR1 and CDR2 sequences are MGHRA and YSYEKL. The J segment lost 0 bases and the V segment lost 2 bases, leaving 14 bases of the junction unmatched. The CDR3 loop is CASSQSPLRDRGGSYEQYF. CDR3 coding DNA: TGCGCCAGCAGCCAATCCCCGCTACGAGACAGGGGGGGCTCCTACGAGCAGTACTTC.

This clone was observed a handful of times. The chain recombines TRBV5-1 with TRBJ1-1; no clear D. Germline loops: CDR1 SGHRS, CDR2 YFSETQ. The CDR3 length is 16 residues. The ends were cut back, 0 bases at V and 4 bases at J, with 16 bases in the middle. This CDR3 is CASSLGIQLGLTEAFF. The CDR3 nucleotides are TGCGCCAGCAGCTTGGGTATCCAACTTGGGCTCACTGAAGCTTTCTTT.

This rearrangement joins TRBV6-5 to TRBJ2-2; 9 bases are shared with TRBD1. V lost 2 bases and J lost 5; bases outside the gene matches: 3. Germline V lookup: CDR1 MNHEY, CDR2 SVGAGI. The CDR3 contains 15 residues. The DNA for the CDR3 is TGTGCCAGCAGTTACGGGACAGGGCGGACCGGGGAGCTGTTTTTT. It encodes CASSYGTGRTGELFF.